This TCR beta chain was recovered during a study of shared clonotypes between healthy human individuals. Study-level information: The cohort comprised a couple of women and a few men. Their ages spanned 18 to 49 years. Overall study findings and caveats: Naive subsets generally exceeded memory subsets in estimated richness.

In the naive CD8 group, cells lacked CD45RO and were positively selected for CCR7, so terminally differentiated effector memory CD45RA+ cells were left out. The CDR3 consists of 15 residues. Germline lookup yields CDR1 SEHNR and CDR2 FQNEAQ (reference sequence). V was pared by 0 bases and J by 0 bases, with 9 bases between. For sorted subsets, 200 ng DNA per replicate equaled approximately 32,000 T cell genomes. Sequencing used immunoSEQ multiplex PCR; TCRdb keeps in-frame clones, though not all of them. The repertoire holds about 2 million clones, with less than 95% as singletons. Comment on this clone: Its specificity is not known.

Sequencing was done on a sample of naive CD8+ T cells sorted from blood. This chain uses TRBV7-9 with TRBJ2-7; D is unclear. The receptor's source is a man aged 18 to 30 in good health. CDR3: CASSLADDNSYEQYF. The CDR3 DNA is TGTGCCAGCAGCTTAGCGGATGACAACTCCTACGAGCAGTACTTC. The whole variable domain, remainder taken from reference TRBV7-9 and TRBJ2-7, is DTGVSQNPRHKITKRGQNVTFRCDPISEHNRLYWYRQTLGQGPEFLTYFQNEAQLEKSRLLSDRFSAERPKGSFSTLEIQRTEQGDSAMYLCASSLADDNSYEQYFGPGTRLTVT.